Listed below are T cell receptor beta chains from one sample, sequenced in a study of PD-1 blockade in classical Hodgkin lymphoma. Generated by immunoSEQ multiplex PCR, the TCRdb table keeps only in-frame clones and is missing some. The sample consists of around 19,000 clones, over 65% of them appearing once. The starting material was peripheral blood mononuclear cells (PBMCs), obtained before the second cycle of nivolumab. These receptors all come from a human donor with classical Hodgkin lymphoma. Each CDR3 is given with its conserved first and last residue. The D gene is left open where the match is weak. Rows may omit the clone size; those that give it use once, few, many or a size class.

J: TRBJ1-5
D: -
V: TRBV19
length: 14
size: -
CDR3: CASQPGGNNQPQHF
DNA: TGTGCCAGTCAACCTGGGGGTAACAATCAGCCCCAGCATTTT

J: TRBJ2-7
D: -
V: TRBV6-1
length: 14
size: medium-sized
CDR3: CASSRGGNYYEQYF
DNA: TGTGCCAGCAGTCGAGGGGGGAACTACTACGAGCAGTACTTC

J: TRBJ2-3
D: -
V: TRBV5-6
length: 16
size: -
CDR3: CASSLDWETLVDTQYF
DNA: TGTGCCAGCAGCTTGGACTGGGAGACTTTGGTTGATACGCAGTATTTT

J: TRBJ1-2
D: TRBD1
V: TRBV6-1
length: 15
size: -
CDR3: CASRAGTESLYGYTF
DNA: TGTGCCAGCAGAGCCGGGACAGAAAGCCTCTATGGCTACACCTTC

J: TRBJ2-1
D: TRBD2
V: TRBV19
length: 16
size: -
CDR3: CASSSGSSVSYNEQFF
DNA: TGTGCCAGTAGTAGCGGGAGCTCCGTTTCCTACAATGAGCAGTTCTTC

J: TRBJ2-1
D: TRBD2
V: TRBV7-2
length: 17
size: -
CDR3: CASSERGGNERHNEQFF
DNA: TGTGCCAGCAGCGAGCGGGGGGGCAACGAACGACACAATGAGCAGTTCTTC

J: TRBJ1-4
D: -
V: TRBV7-9
length: 15
size: -
CDR3: CASSLGDGGNEKLFF
DNA: TGTGCCAGCAGCTTAGGGGACGGGGGAAATGAAAAACTGTTTTTT

J: TRBJ1-1
D: -
V: TRBV19
length: 16
size: -
CDR3: CASSMAAAAGGTEAFF
DNA: TGTGCCAGTAGTATGGCAGCGGCAGCGGGGGGTACTGAAGCTTTCTTT

J: TRBJ2-7
D: -
V: TRBV9
length: 14
size: -
CDR3: CASSGRDGPYEQYF
DNA: TGTGCCAGCAGCGGACGGGACGGACCCTACGAGCAGTACTTC

J: TRBJ2-7
D: -
V: TRBV19
length: 13
size: -
CDR3: CASSQQGIAEQYF
DNA: TGTGCCAGTAGTCAGCAGGGGATTGCCGAGCAGTACTTC

J: TRBJ2-1
D: TRBD2
V: TRBV5-1
length: 16
size: -
CDR3: CASSAHSGSSYNEQFF
DNA: TGCGCCAGCAGCGCACATAGCGGGAGTAGCTACAATGAGCAGTTCTTC

J: TRBJ1-5
D: -
V: TRBV7-8
length: 16
size: -
CDR3: CASSLWRFGGNQPQHF
DNA: TGTGCCAGCAGCTTATGGAGATTCGGGGGCAATCAGCCCCAGCATTTT

J: TRBJ1-2
D: TRBD1
V: TRBV2
length: 17
size: -
CDR3: CASSSQGQGAPLHGYTF
DNA: TGTGCCAGCAGTTCCCAGGGACAGGGGGCTCCTCTTCATGGCTACACCTTC

J: TRBJ2-1
D: TRBD2
V: TRBV12-5
length: 17
size: few
CDR3: CASGLVLTSGSFNEQFF
DNA: TGTGCTAGTGGTTTGGTACTAACTAGCGGGAGTTTCAATGAGCAGTTCTTC

J: TRBJ2-1
D: -
V: TRBV2
length: 15
size: -
CDR3: CASSEGLRGYNEQFF
DNA: TGTGCCAGCAGTGAAGGGCTTCGGGGCTACAATGAGCAGTTCTTC

J: TRBJ2-5
D: TRBD1
V: TRBV28
length: 16
size: -
CDR3: CASRPGTGPRQETQYF
DNA: TGTGCCAGCAGGCCCGGGACAGGTCCGAGGCAAGAGACCCAGTACTTC

J: TRBJ2-6
D: -
V: TRBV27
length: 13
size: medium-sized
CDR3: CASWESGANVLTF
DNA: TGTGCCAGCTGGGAGTCTGGGGCCAACGTCCTGACTTTC

J: TRBJ1-1
D: -
V: TRBV20-1
length: 11
size: -
CDR3: CSAAPNTEAFF
DNA: TGCAGTGCTGCCCCGAACACTGAAGCTTTCTTT

J: TRBJ2-7
D: -
V: TRBV7-6
length: 15
size: -
CDR3: CASSLAMGLTTEQYF
DNA: TGTGCCAGCAGCTTAGCTATGGGGCTAACTACCGAGCAGTACTTC

J: TRBJ2-7
D: -
V: TRBV5-6
length: 17
size: -
CDR3: CASSPPWGLANSYEQYF
DNA: TGTGCCAGCAGCCCGCCCTGGGGACTCGCAAATTCCTACGAGCAGTACTTC

J: TRBJ1-4
D: -
V: TRBV29-1
length: 14
size: -
CDR3: CSASGGPWGEKLFF
DNA: TGCAGCGCCTCAGGAGGGCCCTGGGGAGAAAAACTGTTTTTT

J: TRBJ1-2
D: -
V: TRBV6-5
length: 14
size: -
CDR3: CASSLQGGGGGYTF
DNA: TGTGCCAGCAGCCTCCAAGGAGGGGGTGGTGGCTACACCTTC

J: TRBJ1-1
D: -
V: TRBV7-9
length: 13
size: medium-sized
CDR3: CASSLGGGTEAFF
DNA: TGTGCCAGCAGCTTAGGGGGAGGGACTGAAGCTTTCTTT

J: TRBJ2-3
D: -
V: TRBV9
length: 13
size: -
CDR3: CASSAGPGQTQYF
DNA: TGTGCCAGCAGCGCCGGACCAGGACAGACGCAGTATTTT

J: TRBJ2-3
D: -
V: TRBV6-5
length: 11
size: -
CDR3: CASSITDTQYF
DNA: TGTGCCAGCAGCATAACAGATACGCAGTATTTT

J: TRBJ2-2
D: TRBD2
V: TRBV19
length: 17
size: -
CDR3: CASSPAGTRGDTGELFF
DNA: TGTGCCAGTAGTCCCGCCGGGACTAGAGGCGATACCGGGGAGCTGTTTTTT

J: TRBJ2-7
D: TRBD2
V: TRBV19
length: 15
size: -
CDR3: CASSIATSGSYEQYF
DNA: TGTGCCAGTAGTATTGCGACTAGCGGGAGCTACGAGCAGTACTTC

J: TRBJ2-7
D: TRBD2
V: TRBV6-5
length: 14
size: -
CDR3: CASRQSGVTYEQYF
DNA: TGTGCCAGCAGACAAAGCGGGGTCACCTACGAGCAGTACTTC

J: TRBJ2-7
D: -
V: TRBV6-1
length: 16
size: -
CDR3: CASSEEGGGGLYEQYF
DNA: TGTGCCAGCAGTGAAGAGGGGGGGGGCGGTCTCTACGAGCAGTACTTC

J: TRBJ1-1
D: -
V: TRBV4-1
length: 14
size: -
CDR3: CASSQGSQNTETFF
DNA: TGCGCCAGCAGCCAAGGGAGCCAGAACACTGAAACTTTCTTT

J: TRBJ2-3
D: TRBD2
V: TRBV11-2
length: 15
size: -
CDR3: CASSILAGATDTQYF
DNA: TGTGCCAGCAGCATACTAGCGGGGGCCACAGATACGCAGTATTTT

J: TRBJ2-5
D: TRBD1
V: TRBV5-6
length: 15
size: -
CDR3: CASSFTGGLKETQYF
DNA: TGTGCCAGCAGCTTCACAGGGGGCTTAAAGGAGACCCAGTACTTC

J: TRBJ1-3
D: -
V: TRBV7-2
length: 15
size: -
CDR3: CASSLGGTIGNTIYF
DNA: TGTGCCAGCAGCTTAGGTGGGACAATCGGAAACACCATATATTTT

J: TRBJ1-4
D: -
V: TRBV5-1
length: 18
size: -
CDR3: CASSHGGGTLNLNEKLFF
DNA: TGCGCCAGCAGCCACGGGGGCGGAACCCTAAACCTTAATGAAAAACTGTTTTTT

J: TRBJ2-3
D: -
V: TRBV2
length: 19
size: -
CDR3: CASSDPTGLLPSSTDTQYF
DNA: TGTGCCAGCAGTGACCCCACCGGATTACTTCCTAGTAGCACAGATACGCAGTATTTT

J: TRBJ2-1
D: -
V: TRBV20-1
length: 11
size: -
CDR3: CSARGHNEQFF
DNA: TGCAGTGCTAGGGGTCACAATGAGCAGTTCTTC

J: TRBJ1-4
D: TRBD1
V: TRBV5-1
length: 14
size: -
CDR3: CASSPTGNNEKLFF
DNA: TGCGCCAGCAGCCCGACAGGGAATAATGAAAAACTGTTTTTT

J: TRBJ1-3
D: -
V: TRBV6-6
length: 13
size: few
CDR3: CASRRFGENTIYF
DNA: TGTGCCAGCAGAAGGTTCGGGGAAAACACCATATATTTT

J: TRBJ2-5
D: TRBD1
V: TRBV7-9
length: 14
size: -
CDR3: CASRLTGSQETQYF
DNA: TGTGCCAGCAGGCTGACAGGGAGCCAAGAGACCCAGTACTTC

J: TRBJ2-1
D: TRBD1
V: TRBV6-6
length: 15
size: -
CDR3: CASSYKGQGNNEQFF
DNA: TGTGCCAGCAGTTATAAAGGACAGGGGAACAATGAGCAGTTCTTC

J: TRBJ2-7
D: -
V: TRBV6-1
length: 15
size: once
CDR3: CASKPGPADTYEQYF
DNA: TGTGCCAGCAAACCCGGACCAGCCGACACCTACGAGCAGTACTTC

J: TRBJ1-2
D: TRBD1
V: TRBV28
length: 16
size: -
CDR3: CASSLSPGTANYGYTF
DNA: TGTGCCAGCAGTTTATCTCCCGGGACAGCTAACTATGGCTACACCTTC

J: TRBJ1-5
D: -
V: TRBV6-1
length: 14
size: -
CDR3: CASSEQGAYQPQHF
DNA: TGTGCCAGCAGTGAACAAGGCGCCTATCAGCCCCAGCATTTT

J: TRBJ2-7
D: TRBD2
V: TRBV5-1
length: 15
size: -
CDR3: CASSQSSGTSYEQYF
DNA: TGCGCCAGCAGCCAGTCTAGCGGAACCTCCTACGAGCAGTACTTC

J: TRBJ2-5
D: -
V: TRBV19
length: 12
size: medium-sized
CDR3: CASNSGVGTQYF
DNA: TGTGCCAGTAATTCGGGGGTTGGGACCCAGTACTTC

J: TRBJ2-1
D: -
V: TRBV21-1
length: 16
size: -
CDR3: CASSRRVGGSYNEQFF
DNA: TGTGCCAGCAGCCGAAGAGTGGGAGGCTCCTACAATGAGCAGTTCTTC

J: TRBJ1-2
D: -
V: TRBV25-1
length: 13
size: few
CDR3: CASSESDHYGYTF
DNA: TGTGCCAGCAGTGAAAGTGACCACTATGGCTACACCTTC

J: TRBJ2-3
D: -
V: TRBV7-8
length: 15
size: -
CDR3: CASSLDQGTGDTQYF
DNA: TGTGCCAGCAGCTTAGACCAGGGGACGGGAGATACGCAGTATTTT

J: TRBJ1-2
D: TRBD1
V: TRBV10-3
length: 13
size: -
CDR3: CAISTGQEDGYTF
DNA: TGTGCCATCAGTACGGGACAGGAGGATGGCTACACCTTC

J: TRBJ2-7
D: TRBD2
V: TRBV7-2
length: 14
size: -
CDR3: CASSLASGNYEQYF
DNA: TGTGCCAGCAGCTTAGCTAGCGGGAACTACGAGCAGTACTTC

J: TRBJ2-5
D: -
V: TRBV4-1
length: 16
size: -
CDR3: CASSGGNTISQETQYF
DNA: TGCGCCAGCAGTGGAGGGAACACCATATCTCAAGAGACCCAGTACTTC

J: TRBJ2-1
D: -
V: TRBV5-1
length: 14
size: -
CDR3: CASSLGGANNEQFF
DNA: TGCGCCAGCAGCTTGGGAGGGGCGAACAATGAGCAGTTCTTC

J: TRBJ1-5
D: -
V: TRBV28
length: 13
size: few
CDR3: CASRGGSGQPQHF
DNA: TGTGCCAGCAGGGGGGGCTCGGGACAGCCCCAGCATTTT

J: TRBJ1-2
D: -
V: TRBV6-6
length: 13
size: once
CDR3: CASSLGHNYGYTF
DNA: TGTGCCAGCAGCTTGGGCCATAACTATGGCTACACCTTC

J: TRBJ1-6
D: -
V: TRBV6-6
length: 12
size: -
CDR3: CASNRQDSPLHF
DNA: TGTGCCAGCAACCGACAGGATTCACCCCTCCACTTT

J: TRBJ1-1
D: -
V: TRBV6-4
length: 14
size: few
CDR3: CASSDEVGGPEAFF
DNA: TGTGCCAGCAGTGACGAAGTTGGGGGTCCCGAAGCTTTCTTT

J: TRBJ2-7
D: TRBD2
V: TRBV27
length: 16
size: -
CDR3: CASSLTSSGRIREQYF
DNA: TGTGCCAGCAGTTTAACATCTAGCGGGAGAATACGCGAGCAGTACTTC

J: TRBJ1-5
D: TRBD1
V: TRBV4-2
length: 16
size: -
CDR3: CASSQDPGTADQPQHF
DNA: TGTGCCAGCAGCCAAGATCCCGGGACAGCCGATCAGCCCCAGCATTTT

J: TRBJ2-1
D: TRBD2
V: TRBV19
length: 15
size: once
CDR3: CASMRKREVGNEQFF
DNA: TGTGCCAGTATGAGAAAGCGGGAGGTGGGCAATGAGCAGTTCTTC